The present TCR beta chain was sequenced within a study of cytomegalovirus exposure and HLA in healthy donors. Findings of the study overall: Presence/absence analyses assumed roughly uniform sequencing depth across donors. A later analysis linked 15,000 to 20,000 TCR beta sequences to HLA alleles at 0.05 false discovery rate. Accurate prediction of HLA-A and HLA-B alleles (for most subjects) was reportedly achieved from TCR beta sequences.

On this clone: Its matching antigen is unknown.

PCR primers comprised 60 Vbeta and 13 Jbeta primers. Method: immunoSEQ multiplex PCR; TCRdb's copy keeps in-frame clones and lacks some. Of 310,000 or so clones in the sample, 85% to 90% were seen once. Looked up from germline, CDR1 is MGHDK and CDR2 is SYGVNS. The CDR3 totals 12 residues. Trimming removed 6 bases from V and 4 bases from J, with 7 bases in between. This sequence joins TRBV25-1 and TRBJ1-3; no clear D gene. The material sequenced was PBMCs. The source of this sequence is a woman aged 18-35 years in good health and CMV-seronegative. The CDR3 loop reads CASRTEGNTIYF. DNA of the CDR3: TGTGCCAGCAGAACGGAGGGAAACACCATATATTTT.